The clone carrying this T cell receptor beta chain was counted only a few times. The sample comes from a study of T cells after yellow fever vaccination. The CDR3 has 15 residues. Trimming stripped 3 bases from V and 2 bases from J, with 14 bases between. Germline loops: CDR1 MGHRA, CDR2 YSYEKL. Using its own MiXCR run on the 5' RACE reads, TCRdb lists one record per CDR3 protein. The sample has around 200,000 distinct CDR3 sequences; approximately 9.9% are singletons. This clonotype was obtained from a man between 18 and 35 years old who received the YFV17D yellow fever vaccine. The sequencing used CD8+ T cells sorted from PBMCs, collected 15 days after the yellow fever booster vaccination. The rearrangement joins TRBV4-1 to TRBJ2-7; the D is unclear. CDR3: CASSQWASTPYEQYF. The DNA for the CDR3 is TGCGCCAGCAGCCAGTGGGCCTCGACACCCTACGAGCAGTACTTC.